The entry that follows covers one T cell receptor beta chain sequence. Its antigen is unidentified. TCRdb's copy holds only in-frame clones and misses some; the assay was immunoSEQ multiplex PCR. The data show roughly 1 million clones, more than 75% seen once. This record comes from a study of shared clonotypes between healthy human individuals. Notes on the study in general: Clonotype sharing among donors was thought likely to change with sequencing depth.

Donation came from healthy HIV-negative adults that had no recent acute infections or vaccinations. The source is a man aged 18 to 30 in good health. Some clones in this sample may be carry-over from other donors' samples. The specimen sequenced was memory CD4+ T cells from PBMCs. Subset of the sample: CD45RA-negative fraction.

The CDR3 DNA follows: TGCGCCAGCAGCCCTGACAGGGTAAACTATGGCTACACCTTC. It yields the protein CASSPDRVNYGYTF. The chain joins TRBV5-1 to TRBJ1-2; 7 bases line up with TRBD1. The V segment lost 4 bases and the J segment 2 bases; nucleotides outside the gene matches: 5. Germline loops: CDR1 SGHRS, CDR2 YFSETQ. CDR3 length: 14 residues.